This TCR beta chain was identified during a study of beta chain features in type 1 diabetes. A note on this clone: Its specificity is unknown.

Germline assignment: CDR1 SNHLY and CDR2 FYNNEI. Trimming at V came to 7 bases and at J to 5 bases, leaving 9 bases not matched to a gene. This CDR3 has 14 amino acids. Whole-study findings and limits: Here, the possible influence of HLA type (on TCRB rearrangement) remained unresolved. TCRB CDR3s were moderately but significantly shorter in Type 1 diabetes patients in all four CD4+ subsets.

The study reverse transcribed the entire isolated RNA, so it sequenced expressed TCRB transcripts. The protocol was immunoSEQ multiplex PCR, while the TCRdb copy is restricted to in-frame clones and leaves out a portion. The table has 150,000 to 190,000 clones, over 9% seen once; the top ten hold more than 0.4%. The source is a man aged 25 to 45 with type 1 diabetes. The chain is built from TRBV2 and TRBJ2-5, with TRBD1 matching over 8 bases. Sequenced: central memory CD4+ T cells from blood. Here the CDR3 DNA reads TGTGCCAGCAAACCCGGGACAGGCGGGGAGACCCAGTACTTC. Translated: CASKPGTGGETQYF.